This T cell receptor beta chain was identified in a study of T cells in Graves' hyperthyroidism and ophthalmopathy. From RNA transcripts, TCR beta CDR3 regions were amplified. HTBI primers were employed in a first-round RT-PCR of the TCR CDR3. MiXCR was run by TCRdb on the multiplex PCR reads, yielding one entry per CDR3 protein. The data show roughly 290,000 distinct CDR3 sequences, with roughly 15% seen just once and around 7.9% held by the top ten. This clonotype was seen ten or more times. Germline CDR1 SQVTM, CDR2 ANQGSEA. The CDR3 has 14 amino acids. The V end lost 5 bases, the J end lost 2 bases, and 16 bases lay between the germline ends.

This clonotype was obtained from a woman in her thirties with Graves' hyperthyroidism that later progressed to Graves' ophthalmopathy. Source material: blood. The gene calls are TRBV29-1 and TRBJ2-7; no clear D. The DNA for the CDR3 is TGCAGCGTTTTAGTTCCGGGCAGCCCCTACGAGCAGTACTTC. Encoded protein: CSVLVPGSPYEQYF.